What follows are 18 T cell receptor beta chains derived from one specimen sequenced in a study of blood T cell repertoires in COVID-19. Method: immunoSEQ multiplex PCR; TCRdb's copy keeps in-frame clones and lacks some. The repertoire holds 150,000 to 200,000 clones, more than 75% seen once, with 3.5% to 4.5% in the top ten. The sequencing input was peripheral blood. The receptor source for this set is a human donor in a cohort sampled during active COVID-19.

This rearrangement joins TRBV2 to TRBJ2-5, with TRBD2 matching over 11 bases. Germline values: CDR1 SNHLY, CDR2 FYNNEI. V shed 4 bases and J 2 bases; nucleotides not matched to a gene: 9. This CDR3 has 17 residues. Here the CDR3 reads CASSGPTSGRGQETQYF. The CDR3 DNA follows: TGTGCCAGCAGTGGGCCTACTAGCGGGAGAGGACAAGAGACCCAGTACTTC.

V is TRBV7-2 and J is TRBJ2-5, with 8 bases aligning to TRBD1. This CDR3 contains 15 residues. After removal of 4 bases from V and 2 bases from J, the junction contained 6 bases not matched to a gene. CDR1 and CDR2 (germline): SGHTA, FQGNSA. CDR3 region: CASSWQRTGQETQYF. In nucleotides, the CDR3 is TGTGCCAGCAGCTGGCAGAGGACAGGGCAAGAGACCCAGTACTTC. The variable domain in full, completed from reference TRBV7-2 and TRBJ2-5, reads GAGVSQSPSNKVTEKGKDVELRCDPISGHTALYWYRQSLGQGLEFLIYFQGNSAPDKSGLPSDRFSAERTGGSVSTLTIQRTQQEDSAVYLCASSWQRTGQETQYFGPGTRLLVL.

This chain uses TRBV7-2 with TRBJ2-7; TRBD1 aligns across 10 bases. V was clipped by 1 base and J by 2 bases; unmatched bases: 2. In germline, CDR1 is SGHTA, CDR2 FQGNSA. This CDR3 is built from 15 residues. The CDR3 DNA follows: TGTGCCAGCAGCTTAGGAGGGACAGGGGCCTACGAGCAGTACTTC. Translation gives CASSLGGTGAYEQYF.

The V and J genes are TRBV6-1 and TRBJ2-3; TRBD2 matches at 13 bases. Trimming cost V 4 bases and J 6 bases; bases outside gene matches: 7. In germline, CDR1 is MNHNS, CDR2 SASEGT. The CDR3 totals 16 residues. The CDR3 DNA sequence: TGTGCCAGCAGTGTGCGACTAGCGGGGGGACTGGATACGCAGTATTTT. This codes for CASSVRLAGGLDTQYF.

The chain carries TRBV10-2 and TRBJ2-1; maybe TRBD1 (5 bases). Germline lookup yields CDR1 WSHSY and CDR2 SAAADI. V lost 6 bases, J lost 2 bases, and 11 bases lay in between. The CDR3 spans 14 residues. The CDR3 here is CASSLTETYNEQFF. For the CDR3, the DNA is TGCGCCAGCAGCCTGACAGAAACCTACAATGAGCAGTTCTTC.

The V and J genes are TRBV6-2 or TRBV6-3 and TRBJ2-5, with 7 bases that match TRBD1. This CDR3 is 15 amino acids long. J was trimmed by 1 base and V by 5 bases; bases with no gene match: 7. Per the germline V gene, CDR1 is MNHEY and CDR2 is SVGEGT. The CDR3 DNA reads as TGTGCCAGCAGTCTACAGGGGTCGGCCCAAGAGACCCAGTACTTC. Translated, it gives CASSLQGSAQETQYF.

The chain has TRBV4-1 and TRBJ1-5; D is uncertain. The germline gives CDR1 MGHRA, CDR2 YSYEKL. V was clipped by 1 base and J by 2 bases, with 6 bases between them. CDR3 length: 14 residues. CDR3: CASSQGAGNQPQHF. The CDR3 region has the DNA TGCGCCAGCAGCCAAGGGGCTGGCAATCAGCCCCAGCATTTT.

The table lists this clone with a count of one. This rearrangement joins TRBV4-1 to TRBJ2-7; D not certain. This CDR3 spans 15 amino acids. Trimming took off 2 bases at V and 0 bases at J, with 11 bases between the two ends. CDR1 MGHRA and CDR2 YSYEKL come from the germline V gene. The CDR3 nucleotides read TGCGCCAGCAGCCAATCCCAGACTCTCTCCTACGAGCAGTACTTC. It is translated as CASSQSQTLSYEQYF.

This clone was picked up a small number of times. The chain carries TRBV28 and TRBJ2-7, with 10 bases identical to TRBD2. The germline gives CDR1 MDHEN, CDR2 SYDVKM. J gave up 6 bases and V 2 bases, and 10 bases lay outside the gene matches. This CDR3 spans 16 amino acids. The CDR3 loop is CASSLRLAGVGSEQYF. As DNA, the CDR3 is TGTGCCAGCAGTTTAAGGCTAGCGGGAGTAGGGTCCGAGCAGTACTTC.

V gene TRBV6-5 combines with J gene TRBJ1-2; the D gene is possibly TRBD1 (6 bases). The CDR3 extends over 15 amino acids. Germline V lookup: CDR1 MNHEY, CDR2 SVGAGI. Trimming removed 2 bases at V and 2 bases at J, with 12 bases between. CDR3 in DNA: TGTGCCAGCAGTTACGGGGGCCTAGGGAACTATGGCTACACCTTC. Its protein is CASSYGGLGNYGYTF.

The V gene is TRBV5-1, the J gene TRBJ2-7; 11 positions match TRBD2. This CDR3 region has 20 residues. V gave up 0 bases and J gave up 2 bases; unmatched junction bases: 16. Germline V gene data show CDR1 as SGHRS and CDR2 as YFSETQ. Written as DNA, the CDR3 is TGCGCCAGCAGCTTGGGCTTACTAGCGGGAGAGCCTCATCGCACCTACGAGCAGTACTTC. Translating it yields CASSLGLLAGEPHRTYEQYF.

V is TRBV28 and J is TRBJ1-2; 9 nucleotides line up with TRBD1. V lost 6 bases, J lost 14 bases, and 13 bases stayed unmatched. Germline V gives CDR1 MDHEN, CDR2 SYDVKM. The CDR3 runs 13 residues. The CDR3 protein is CASRGPDRGRRTF. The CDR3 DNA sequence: TGTGCCAGCAGAGGCCCGGACAGGGGTAGAAGGACCTTC.

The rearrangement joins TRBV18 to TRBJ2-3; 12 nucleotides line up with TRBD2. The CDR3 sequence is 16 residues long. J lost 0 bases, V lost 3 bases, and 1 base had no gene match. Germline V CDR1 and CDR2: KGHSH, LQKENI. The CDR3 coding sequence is TGTGCCAGCTCACCCACTAGCGGGGGGAGCACAGATACGCAGTATTTT. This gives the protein CASSPTSGGSTDTQYF. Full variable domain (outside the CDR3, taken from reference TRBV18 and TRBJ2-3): NAGVMQNPRHLVRRRGQEARLRCSPMKGHSHVYWYRQLPEEGLKFMVYLQKENIIDESGMPKERFSAEFPKEGPSILRIQQVVRGDSAAYFCASSPTSGGSTDTQYFGPGTRLTVL.

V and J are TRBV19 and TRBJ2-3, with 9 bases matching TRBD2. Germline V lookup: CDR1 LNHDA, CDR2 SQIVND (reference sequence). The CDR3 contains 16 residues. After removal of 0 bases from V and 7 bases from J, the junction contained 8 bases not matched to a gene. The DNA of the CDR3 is TGTGCCAGTAGTATAGACGTTACTAGCGGGCGCTATACGCAGTATTTT. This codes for CASSIDVTSGRYTQYF.

The CDR3 coding sequence is TGTGCCAGCAGCGAGGAGGACTGGAGGACTAACTATGGCTACACCTTC. Amino acids: CASSEEDWRTNYGYTF. This chain links TRBV5-4 with TRBJ1-2; D is uncertain. The CDR3 is 16 amino acids. V lost 4 bases to trimming and J lost 0 bases, with 16 bases between them. Germline V CDR1 and CDR2: SGHNT, YYREEE (reference sequence). Looking up the rest from reference TRBV5-4 and TRBJ1-2 gives the full variable domain: ETGVTQSPTHLIKTRGQQVTLRCSSQSGHNTVSWYQQALGQGPQFIFQYYREEENGRGNFPPRFSGLQFPNYSSELNVNALELDDSALYLCASSEEDWRTNYGYTFGSGTRLTVV.

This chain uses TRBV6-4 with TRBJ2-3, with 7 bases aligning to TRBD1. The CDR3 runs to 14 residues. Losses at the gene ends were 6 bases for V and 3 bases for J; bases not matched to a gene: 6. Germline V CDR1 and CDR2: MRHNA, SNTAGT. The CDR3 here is CASSRQGWTDTQYF. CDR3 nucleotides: TGTGCCAGCAGCAGACAGGGATGGACAGATACGCAGTATTTT.

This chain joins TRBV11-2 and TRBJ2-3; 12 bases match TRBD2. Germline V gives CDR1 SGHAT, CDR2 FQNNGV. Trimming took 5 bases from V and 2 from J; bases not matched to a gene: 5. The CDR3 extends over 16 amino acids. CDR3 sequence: CASSVTSGRTTDTQYF. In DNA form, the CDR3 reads TGTGCCAGCAGCGTTACTAGCGGGAGGACCACAGATACGCAGTATTTT.

CDR3 in DNA: TGTGCCAGTAGTATAGTTGGGGGGGCCCAGCATTTT. This codes for CASSIVGGAQHF. This chain links TRBV19 with TRBJ1-5, with D tentatively TRBD1 (5 bases). With 1 base removed from V and 11 bases from J, the gap between germline ends came to 9 bases. This CDR3 has 12 amino acids. The germline V gene encodes CDR1 LNHDA and CDR2 SQIVND (reference sequence).